This TCR beta chain stems from a study of control samples from healthy donors and cancer patients. The germline V gene encodes CDR1 SGHNT and CDR2 YENEEA. Trimming took off 4 bases at V and 0 bases at J, with 12 bases between the two ends. The CDR3 is made up of 15 amino acids. Only in-frame clones appear in the TCRdb table, and some are missing; sequencing was by immunoSEQ multiplex PCR. The table shows 70,000 or so clones, with 94% occurring only once. The receptor's source is a middle-aged woman in good health. Sequencing input: blood. The chain carries TRBV11-3 and TRBJ1-2; no clear D. The CDR3 DNA sequence: TGTGCCAGCAGCTCACCCAGGAGGTCTAACTATGGCTACACCTTC. Translation gives CASSSPRRSNYGYTF. The entire variable domain, with the rest obtained from reference TRBV11-3 and TRBJ1-2, is as follows: EAGVVQSPRYKIIEKKQPVAFWCNPISGHNTLYWYLQNLGQGPELLIRYENEEAVDDSQLPKDRFSAERLKGVDSTLKIQPAELGDSAVYLCASSSPRRSNYGYTFGSGTRLTVV.